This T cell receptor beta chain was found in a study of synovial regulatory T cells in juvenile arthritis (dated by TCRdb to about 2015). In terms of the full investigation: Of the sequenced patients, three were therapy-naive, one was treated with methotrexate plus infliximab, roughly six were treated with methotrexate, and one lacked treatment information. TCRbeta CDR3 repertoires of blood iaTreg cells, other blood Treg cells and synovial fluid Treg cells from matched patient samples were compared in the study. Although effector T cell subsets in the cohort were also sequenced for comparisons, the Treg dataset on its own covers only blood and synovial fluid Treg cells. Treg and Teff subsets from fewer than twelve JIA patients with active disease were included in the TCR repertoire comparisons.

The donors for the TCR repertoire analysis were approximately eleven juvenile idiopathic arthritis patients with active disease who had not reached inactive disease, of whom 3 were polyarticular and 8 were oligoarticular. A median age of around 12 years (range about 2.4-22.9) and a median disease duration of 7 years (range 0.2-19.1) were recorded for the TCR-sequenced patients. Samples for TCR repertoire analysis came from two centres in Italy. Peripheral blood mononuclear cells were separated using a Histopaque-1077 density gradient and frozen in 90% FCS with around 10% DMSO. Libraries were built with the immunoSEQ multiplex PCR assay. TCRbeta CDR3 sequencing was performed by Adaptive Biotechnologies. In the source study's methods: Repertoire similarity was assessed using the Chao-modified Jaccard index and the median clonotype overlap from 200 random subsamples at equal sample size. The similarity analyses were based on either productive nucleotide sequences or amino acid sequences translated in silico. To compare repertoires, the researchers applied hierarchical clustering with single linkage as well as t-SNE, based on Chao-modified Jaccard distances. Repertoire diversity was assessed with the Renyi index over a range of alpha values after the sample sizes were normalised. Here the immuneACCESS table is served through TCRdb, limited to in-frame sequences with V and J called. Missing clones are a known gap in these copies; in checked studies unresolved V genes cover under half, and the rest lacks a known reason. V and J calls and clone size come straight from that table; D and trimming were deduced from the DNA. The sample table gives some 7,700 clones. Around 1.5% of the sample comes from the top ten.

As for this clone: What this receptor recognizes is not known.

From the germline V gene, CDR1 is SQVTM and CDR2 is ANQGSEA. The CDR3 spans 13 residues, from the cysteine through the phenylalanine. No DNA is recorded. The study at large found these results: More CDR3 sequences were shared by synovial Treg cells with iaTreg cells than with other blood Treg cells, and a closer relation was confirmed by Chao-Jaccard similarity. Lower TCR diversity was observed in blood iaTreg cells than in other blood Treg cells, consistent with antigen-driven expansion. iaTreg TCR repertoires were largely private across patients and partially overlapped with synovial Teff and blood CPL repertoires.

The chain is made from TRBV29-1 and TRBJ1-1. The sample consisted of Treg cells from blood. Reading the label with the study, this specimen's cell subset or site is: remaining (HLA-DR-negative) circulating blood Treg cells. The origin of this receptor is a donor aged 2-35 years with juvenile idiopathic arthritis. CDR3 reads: CSAIGLGYTEAFF.